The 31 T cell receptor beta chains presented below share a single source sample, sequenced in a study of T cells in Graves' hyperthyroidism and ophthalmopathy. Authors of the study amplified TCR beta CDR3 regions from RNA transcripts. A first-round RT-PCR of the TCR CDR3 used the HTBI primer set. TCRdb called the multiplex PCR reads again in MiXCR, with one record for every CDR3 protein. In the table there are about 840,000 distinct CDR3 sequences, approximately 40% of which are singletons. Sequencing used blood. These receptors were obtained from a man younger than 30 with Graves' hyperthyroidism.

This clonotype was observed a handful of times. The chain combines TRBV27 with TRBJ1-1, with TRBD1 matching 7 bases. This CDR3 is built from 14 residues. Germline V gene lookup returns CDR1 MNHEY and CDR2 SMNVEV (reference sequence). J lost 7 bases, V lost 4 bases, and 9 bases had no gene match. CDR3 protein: CASSYRQGAREAFF. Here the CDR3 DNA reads TGTGCCAGCAGTTATCGACAGGGCGCCCGTGAAGCTTTCTTT.

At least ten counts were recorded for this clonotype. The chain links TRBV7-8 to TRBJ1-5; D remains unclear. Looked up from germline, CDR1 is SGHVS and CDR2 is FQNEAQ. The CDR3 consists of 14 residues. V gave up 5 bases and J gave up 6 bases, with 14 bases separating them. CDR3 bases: TGTGCCAGCAGCGCGCCTGGGGAGGTTCAGCCCCAGCATTTT. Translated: CASSAPGEVQPQHF.

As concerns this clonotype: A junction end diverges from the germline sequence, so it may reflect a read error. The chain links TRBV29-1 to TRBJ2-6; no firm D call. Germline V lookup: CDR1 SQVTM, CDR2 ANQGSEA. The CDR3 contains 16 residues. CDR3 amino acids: CSVVEAEGSEANVLTF. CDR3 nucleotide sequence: TGCAGCGTTGTTGAGGCGGAAGGCTCTGAGGCCAACGTCCTGACTTTC.

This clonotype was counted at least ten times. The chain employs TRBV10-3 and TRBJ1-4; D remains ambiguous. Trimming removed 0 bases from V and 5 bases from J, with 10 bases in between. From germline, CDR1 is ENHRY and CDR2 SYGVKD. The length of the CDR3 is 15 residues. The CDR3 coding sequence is TGTGCCATCAGTGAGTCACTAAAACCGAATGAAAAACTGTTTTTT. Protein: CAISESLKPNEKLFF.

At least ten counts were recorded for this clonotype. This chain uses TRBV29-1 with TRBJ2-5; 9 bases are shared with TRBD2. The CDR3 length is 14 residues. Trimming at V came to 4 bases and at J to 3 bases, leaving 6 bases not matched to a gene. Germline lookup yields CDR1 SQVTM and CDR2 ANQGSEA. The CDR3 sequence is CSVVAGGLEETQYF. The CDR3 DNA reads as TGCAGCGTTGTGGCGGGAGGGTTAGAAGAGACCCAGTACTTC.

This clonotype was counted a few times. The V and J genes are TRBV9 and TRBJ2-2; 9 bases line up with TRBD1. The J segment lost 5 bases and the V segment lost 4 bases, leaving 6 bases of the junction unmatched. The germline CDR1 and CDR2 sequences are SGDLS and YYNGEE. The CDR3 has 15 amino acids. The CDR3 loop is CASSSDRGRTGELFF. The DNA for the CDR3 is TGTGCCAGCAGCTCGGACAGGGGAAGAACCGGGGAGCTGTTTTTT.

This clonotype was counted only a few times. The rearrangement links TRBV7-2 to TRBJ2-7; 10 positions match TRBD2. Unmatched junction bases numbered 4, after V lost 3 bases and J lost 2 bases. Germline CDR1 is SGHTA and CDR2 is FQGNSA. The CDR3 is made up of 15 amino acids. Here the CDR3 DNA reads TGTGCCAGCAGCTTCGCTAGCGGGAGCACCTACGAGCAGTACTTC. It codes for CASSFASGSTYEQYF.

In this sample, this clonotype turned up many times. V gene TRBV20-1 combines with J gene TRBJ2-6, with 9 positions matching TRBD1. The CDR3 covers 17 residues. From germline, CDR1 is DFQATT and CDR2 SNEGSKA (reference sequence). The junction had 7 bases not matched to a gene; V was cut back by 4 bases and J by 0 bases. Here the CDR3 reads CSATAGTGTSGANVLTF. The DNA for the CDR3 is TGCAGTGCTACCGCCGGGACAGGGACCTCTGGGGCCAACGTCCTGACTTTC.

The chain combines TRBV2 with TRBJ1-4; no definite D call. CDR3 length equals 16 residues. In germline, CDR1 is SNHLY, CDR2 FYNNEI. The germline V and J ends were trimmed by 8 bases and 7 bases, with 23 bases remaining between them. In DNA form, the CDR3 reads TGTGCCAGCGGAAGCTTCAATCCGGGTCGAGGTGAAAAACTGTTTTTT. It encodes CASGSFNPGRGEKLFF.

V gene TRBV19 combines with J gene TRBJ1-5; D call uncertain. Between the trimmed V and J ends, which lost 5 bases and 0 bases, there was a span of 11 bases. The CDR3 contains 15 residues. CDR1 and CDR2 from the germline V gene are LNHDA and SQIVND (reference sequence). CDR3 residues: CASSSVERSNQPQHF. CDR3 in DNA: TGTGCCAGTAGTTCGGTCGAGCGTAGCAATCAGCCCCAGCATTTT.

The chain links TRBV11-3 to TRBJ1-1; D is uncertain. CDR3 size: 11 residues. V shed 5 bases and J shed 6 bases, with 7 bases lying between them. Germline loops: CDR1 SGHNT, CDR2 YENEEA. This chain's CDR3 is CASSNPPEAFF. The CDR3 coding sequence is TGTGCCAGCAGCAACCCTCCTGAAGCTTTCTTT.

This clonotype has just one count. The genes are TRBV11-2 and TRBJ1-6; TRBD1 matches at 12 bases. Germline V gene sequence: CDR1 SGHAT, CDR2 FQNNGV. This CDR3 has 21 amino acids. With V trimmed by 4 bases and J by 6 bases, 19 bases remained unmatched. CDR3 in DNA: TGTGCCAGCAGCTCCATCCTCGTCCCGGGACAGGGGGCGACGGGTAATTCACCCCTCCACTTT. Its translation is CASSSILVPGQGATGNSPLHF.

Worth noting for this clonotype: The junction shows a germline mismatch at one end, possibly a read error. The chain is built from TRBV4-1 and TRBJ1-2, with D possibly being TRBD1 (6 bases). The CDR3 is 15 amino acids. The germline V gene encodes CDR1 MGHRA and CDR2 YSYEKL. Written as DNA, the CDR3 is TGCGCCAGCAGCCAAGGGGTCAGGGACAACTATGGCCACACCTTC. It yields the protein CASSQGVRDNYGHTF.

CDR3 sequence: CASSGQGTKNTEAFF. CDR3 sequence (DNA): TGTGCCAGCAGTGGGCAGGGGACAAAGAACACTGAAGCTTTCTTT. This chain uses TRBV25-1 with TRBJ1-1; weak D call: TRBD1 (6 bases). This CDR3 is 15 amino acids long. Germline assignment: CDR1 MGHDK and CDR2 SYGVNS. The germline V and J ends were trimmed by 4 bases and 1 base, with 13 bases remaining between them.

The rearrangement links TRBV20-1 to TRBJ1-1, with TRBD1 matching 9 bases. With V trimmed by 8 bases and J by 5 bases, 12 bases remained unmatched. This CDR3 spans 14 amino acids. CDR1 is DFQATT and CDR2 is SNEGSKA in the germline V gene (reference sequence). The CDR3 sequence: CSPSTGGGRTEAFF. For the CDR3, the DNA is TGCAGTCCATCCACAGGGGGCGGGAGGACTGAAGCTTTCTTT.

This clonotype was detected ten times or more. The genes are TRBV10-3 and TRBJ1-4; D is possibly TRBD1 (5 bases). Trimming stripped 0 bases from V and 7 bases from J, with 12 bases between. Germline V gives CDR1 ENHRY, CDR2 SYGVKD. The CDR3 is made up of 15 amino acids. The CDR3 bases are TGTGCCATCAGTGAGTCAAAGGGGCGAAGTGAAAAACTGTTTTTT. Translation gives CAISESKGRSEKLFF.

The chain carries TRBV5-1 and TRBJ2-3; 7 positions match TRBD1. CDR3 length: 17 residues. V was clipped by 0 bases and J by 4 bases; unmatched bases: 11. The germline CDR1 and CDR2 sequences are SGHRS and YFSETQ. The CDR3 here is CASSLDRDRENPDTQYF. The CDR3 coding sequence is TGCGCCAGCAGCTTGGACCGTGACAGGGAAAATCCAGATACGCAGTATTTT.

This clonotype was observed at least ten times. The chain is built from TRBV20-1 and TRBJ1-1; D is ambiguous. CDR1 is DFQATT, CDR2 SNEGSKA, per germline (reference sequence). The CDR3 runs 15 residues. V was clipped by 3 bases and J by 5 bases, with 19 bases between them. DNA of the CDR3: TGCAGTGCTAGTGCCTTCGAGGCCCGGGGAACTGAAGCTTTCTTT. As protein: CSASAFEARGTEAFF.

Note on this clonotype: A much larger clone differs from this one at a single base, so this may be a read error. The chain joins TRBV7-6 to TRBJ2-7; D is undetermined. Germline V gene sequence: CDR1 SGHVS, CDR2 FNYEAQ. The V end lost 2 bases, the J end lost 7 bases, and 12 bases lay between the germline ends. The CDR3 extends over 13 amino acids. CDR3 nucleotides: TGTGCCAGCAGCTTAAGCCTATCTGAAGAGCAGTACTTC. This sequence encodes CASSLSLSEEQYF.

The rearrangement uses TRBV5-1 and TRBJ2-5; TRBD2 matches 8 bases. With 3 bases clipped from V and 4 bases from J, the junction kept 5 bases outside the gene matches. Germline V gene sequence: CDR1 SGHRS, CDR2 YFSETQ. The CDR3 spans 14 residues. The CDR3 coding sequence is TGCGCCAGCAGCTCGGGGGGGACGTCAGAGACCCAGTACTTC. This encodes CASSSGGTSETQYF.

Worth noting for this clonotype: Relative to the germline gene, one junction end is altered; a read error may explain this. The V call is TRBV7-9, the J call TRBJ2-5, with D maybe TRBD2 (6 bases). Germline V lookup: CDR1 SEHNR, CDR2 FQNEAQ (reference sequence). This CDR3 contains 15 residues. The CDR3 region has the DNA TGCGCCAGCAGCCACTCGGTTAGCGGTGAAGAGACCCAGTACTTC. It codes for CASSHSVSGEETQYF.

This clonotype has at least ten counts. The CDR3 DNA follows: TGTGCCAGCACCACGGGACCTTATGGCTACACCTTC. Translation gives CASTTGPYGYTF. The gene calls are TRBV25-1 and TRBJ1-2; possible D gene TRBD1, 5 bases. Germline V CDR1 and CDR2: MGHDK, SYGVNS. Trimming took off 7 bases at V and 5 bases at J, with 11 bases between the two ends. The CDR3 is 12 residues long.

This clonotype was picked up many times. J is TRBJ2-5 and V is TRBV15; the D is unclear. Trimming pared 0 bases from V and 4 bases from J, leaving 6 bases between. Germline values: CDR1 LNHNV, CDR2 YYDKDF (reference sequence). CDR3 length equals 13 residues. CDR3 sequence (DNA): TGTGCCACCAGCAGAGATTGGAGAGAGACCCAGTACTTC. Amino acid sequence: CATSRDWRETQYF.

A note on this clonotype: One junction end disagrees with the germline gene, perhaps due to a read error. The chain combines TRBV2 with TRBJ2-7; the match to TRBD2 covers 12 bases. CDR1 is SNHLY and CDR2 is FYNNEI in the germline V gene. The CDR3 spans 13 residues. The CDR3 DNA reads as TGTGCCAGCAGTGATTTGCCTAGCGGGAGGGCCGACTTC. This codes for CASSDLPSGRADF. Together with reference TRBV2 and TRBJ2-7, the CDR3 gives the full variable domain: EPEVTQTPSHQVTQMGQEVILRCVPISNHLYFYWYRQILGQKVEFLVSFYNNEISEKSEIFDDQFSVERPDGSNFTLKIRSTKLEDSAMYFCASSDLPSGRADFGPGTRLTVT.

This CDR3 reads CASSPSEGGETQYF. CDR3 sequence (DNA): TGTGCCAGTAGCCCCTCGGAGGGGGGAGAGACCCAGTACTTC. This chain joins TRBV19 and TRBJ2-5; D may correspond to TRBD1 or TRBD2 (6 bases each). The CDR3 has 14 residues. CDR1 and CDR2 (germline): LNHDA, SQIVND (reference sequence). V dropped 6 bases and J dropped 4 bases, with 15 bases sitting between them.

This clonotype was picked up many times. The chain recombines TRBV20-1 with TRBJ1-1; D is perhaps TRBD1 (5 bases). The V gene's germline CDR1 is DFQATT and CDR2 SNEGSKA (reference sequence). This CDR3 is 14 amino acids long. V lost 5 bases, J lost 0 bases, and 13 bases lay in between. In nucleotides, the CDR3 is TGCAGTGCTCCGAGGGGAGGCGTGAACACTGAAGCTTTCTTT. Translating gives CSAPRGGVNTEAFF.

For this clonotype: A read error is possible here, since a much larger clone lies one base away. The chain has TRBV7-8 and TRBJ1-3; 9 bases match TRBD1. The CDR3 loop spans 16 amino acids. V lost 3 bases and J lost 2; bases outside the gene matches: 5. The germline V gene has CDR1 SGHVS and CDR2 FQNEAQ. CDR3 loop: CASSFIQGAPGNTIYF. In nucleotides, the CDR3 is TGTGCCAGCAGCTTCATACAGGGGGCGCCTGGAAACACCATATATTTT.

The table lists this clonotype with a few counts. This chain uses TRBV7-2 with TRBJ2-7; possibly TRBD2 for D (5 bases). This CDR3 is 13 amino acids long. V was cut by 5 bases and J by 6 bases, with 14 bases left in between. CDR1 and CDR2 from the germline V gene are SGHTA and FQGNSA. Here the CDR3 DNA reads TGTGCCAGCAGCCCCGGACTCCCAGCCGAGCAGTACTTC. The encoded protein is CASSPGLPAEQYF.

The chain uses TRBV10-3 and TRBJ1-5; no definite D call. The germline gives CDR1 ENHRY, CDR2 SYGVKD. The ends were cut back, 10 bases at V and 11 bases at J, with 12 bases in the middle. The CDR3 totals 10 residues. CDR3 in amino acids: CATGVKAQHF. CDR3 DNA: TGTGCCACCGGGGTTAAGGCCCAGCATTTT.

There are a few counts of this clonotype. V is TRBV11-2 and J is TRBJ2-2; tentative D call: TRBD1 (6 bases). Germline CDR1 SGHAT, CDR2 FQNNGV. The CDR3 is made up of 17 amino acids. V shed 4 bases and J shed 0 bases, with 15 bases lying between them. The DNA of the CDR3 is TGTGCCAGCAGCTCAACATGGGGGCTTGCGAACACCGGGGAGCTGTTTTTT. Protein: CASSSTWGLANTGELFF.

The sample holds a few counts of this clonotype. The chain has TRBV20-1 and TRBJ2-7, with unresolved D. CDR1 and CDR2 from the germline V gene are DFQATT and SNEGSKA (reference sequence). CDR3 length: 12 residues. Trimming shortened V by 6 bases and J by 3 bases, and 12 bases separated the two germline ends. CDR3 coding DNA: TGCAGTGCCAACCAACAGAGCTACGAGCAGTACTTC. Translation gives CSANQQSYEQYF.